These 13 T cell receptor beta chains were all obtained from the same sample, sequenced in a study of blood T cell repertoires in COVID-19. TCRdb keeps only in-frame clones here, not all; method: immunoSEQ multiplex PCR. The sample lists 65,000 to 85,000 clones, around 82% seen once, with roughly 5.3% in the top ten. Sequencing input: peripheral blood. Receptor source: a man aged 50 or older with active COVID-19.

The V gene is TRBV18, the J gene TRBJ2-6; 9 nucleotides match TRBD1. Germline V gene lookup returns CDR1 KGHSH and CDR2 LQKENI. The CDR3 is 18 residues long. V lost 0 bases and J lost 0; bases outside the gene matches: 3. The chain's CDR3 is CASSPPGQGNSGANVLTF. DNA of the CDR3: TGTGCCAGCTCACCACCGGGACAGGGAAACTCTGGGGCCAACGTCCTGACTTTC. The entire variable domain, with the rest obtained from reference TRBV18 and TRBJ2-6, is as follows: NAGVMQNPRHLVRRRGQEARLRCSPMKGHSHVYWYRQLPEEGLKFMVYLQKENIIDESGMPKERFSAEFPKEGPSILRIQQVVRGDSAAYFCASSPPGQGNSGANVLTFGAGSRLTVL.

The chain joins TRBV25-1 to TRBJ2-5, with TRBD1 identical over 7 bases. CDR1 and CDR2 (germline): MGHDK, SYGVNS. Unmatched junction bases numbered 11, after V lost 4 bases and J lost 3 bases. The CDR3 has 16 residues. CDR3 region: CASSVDLTGHEETQYF. CDR3 nucleotide sequence: TGTGCCAGCAGTGTAGACCTGACAGGGCATGAAGAGACCCAGTACTTC. Using reference TRBV25-1 and TRBJ2-5 for the parts outside the CDR3, the full variable domain is EADIYQTPRYLVIGTGKKITLECSQTMGHDKMYWYQQDPGMELHLIHYSYGVNSTEKGDLSSESTVSRIRTEHFPLTLESARPSHTSQYLCASSVDLTGHEETQYFGPGTRLLVL.

V and J are TRBV5-6 and TRBJ1-6; no clear D. The CDR3 totals 15 residues. Germline loops: CDR1 SGHDT, CDR2 YYEEEE. The germline V and J ends were trimmed by 4 bases and 9 bases, with 17 bases remaining between them. CDR3 region: CASSPAGTWISPLHF. The CDR3 region has the DNA TGTGCCAGCAGCCCGGCAGGTACCTGGATTTCACCCCTCCACTTT.

The J gene is TRBJ2-3, the V gene TRBV9; the D gene is possibly TRBD1 (6 bases). V lost 3 bases and J 5 bases, leaving 10 bases between the germline ends. Germline V gives CDR1 SGDLS, CDR2 YYNGEE. This CDR3 comprises 13 residues. CDR3 nucleotides: TGTGCCAGCAGCGCAAAAGGGGGAGATACGCAGTATTTT. Protein product: CASSAKGGDTQYF.

This clone has more than one count but fewer than ten. The chain uses TRBV7-3 and TRBJ1-5, with 7 nucleotides matching TRBD1. V was pared by 6 bases and J by 4 bases, with 6 bases of the junction left unmatched. The CDR3 extends over 14 amino acids. Germline V CDR1 and CDR2: SGHTA, FQGTGA. CDR3 in amino acids: CASSLAGGNQPQHF. The DNA of the CDR3 is TGTGCCAGCAGTCTAGCAGGGGGGAATCAGCCCCAGCATTTT.

This clone was observed once. The V and J genes are TRBV18 and TRBJ1-1; TRBD1 matches at 7 bases. V gave up 1 base and J gave up 3 bases; unmatched junction bases: 2. This CDR3 region has 14 residues. Germline CDR1 and CDR2: KGHSH and LQKENI. The CDR3 nucleotides read TGTGCCAGCTCACCACAGGGGGCGGACACTGAAGCTTTCTTT. It codes for CASSPQGADTEAFF.

In its sample, this clone was seen a few times. The chain couples TRBV4-1 to TRBJ2-2, with D tentatively TRBD2 (6 bases). The V and J ends lost 8 bases and 5 bases respectively, with 21 bases between them. Germline assignment: CDR1 MGHRA and CDR2 YSYEKL. The CDR3 totals 16 residues. The CDR3 DNA sequence: TGCGCCAGCCGCACCCCGGCCGGGACTTCGACCGGGGAGCTGTTTTTT. This translates into CASRTPAGTSTGELFF.

The V call is TRBV19, the J call TRBJ2-1; no clear D. There are 14 residues in the CDR3. The germline V and J ends were trimmed by 1 base and 7 bases, with 11 bases remaining between them. CDR1 is LNHDA, CDR2 SQIVND, per germline (reference sequence). The CDR3 is CASSIVSSVNEQFF. CDR3 nucleotides: TGTGCCAGTAGTATAGTCTCCTCCGTAAATGAGCAGTTCTTC.

This chain uses TRBV5-6 with TRBJ2-4; D may be TRBD2 (7 bases). CDR1 is SGHDT, CDR2 YYEEEE, per germline. There are 17 residues in the CDR3. With 1 base removed from V and 1 base from J, the gap between germline ends came to 15 bases. The CDR3 coding sequence is TGTGCCAGCAGCTTGTTGGGCAGGGGAGGGGCCAAAAACATTCAGTACTTC. Amino acids: CASSLLGRGGAKNIQYF.

The chain couples TRBV6-4 to TRBJ2-2; 8 bases line up with TRBD2. The length of the CDR3 is 16 residues. Trimming at V came to 5 bases and at J to 0 bases, leaving 5 bases not matched to a gene. Germline CDR1 reads MRHNA; CDR2 reads SNTAGT. CDR3: CASSLALAANTGELFF. CDR3 in DNA: TGTGCCAGCAGTCTCGCACTAGCGGCGAACACCGGGGAGCTGTTTTTT.

The V call is TRBV6-5, the J call TRBJ1-2; 10 bases align to TRBD1. The CDR3 runs 14 residues. V dropped 6 bases and J dropped 8; count of bases not matched to a gene: 9. From germline, CDR1 is MNHEY and CDR2 SVGAGI. CDR3 DNA sequence: TGTGCCAGCAGGCGCCCGACAGGGGGCCGGGGCTACACCTTC. This encodes CASRRPTGGRGYTF.

J is TRBJ2-7 and V is TRBV6-1; 10 bases line up with TRBD2. Unmatched junction bases numbered 1, after V lost 0 bases and J lost 2 bases. Germline CDR1 MNHNS, CDR2 SASEGT. This CDR3 spans 15 amino acids. CDR3 DNA: TGTGCCAGCAGTGAAGCACTAGCGGGGACCTACGAGCAGTACTTC. This sequence encodes CASSEALAGTYEQYF.

V and J are TRBV14 and TRBJ1-6; D possibly corresponds to TRBD1 (5 bases). CDR1 and CDR2 from the germline V gene are SGHDN and FVKESK. This CDR3 is built from 17 residues. V lost 4 bases and J lost 6, with 19 bases in between. The CDR3 loop reads CASSPGGGRTGNSPLHF. DNA for the CDR3: TGTGCCAGCAGCCCTGGGGGGGGGAGAACAGGTAATTCACCCCTCCACTTT.